This is a list of T cell receptor beta chains from one sample in a study of blood T cell repertoires in COVID-19. Assay: immunoSEQ multiplex PCR; the TCRdb copy retains only in-frame clones and omits some. The profile shows a few hundred thousand clones, 84% of them singletons. Material: peripheral blood. All receptors derive from a human donor in a cohort sampled during active COVID-19. Each CDR3 is given with its conserved first and last residue. Fields, in order: CDR3 protein, CDR3 DNA, D gene, clone size, V gene, J gene. The D gene is left open where the match is weak. Clone size, where shown, is once, few, many, or a class for clones that have expanded.

CDR3 protein: CSVTSGRINNEQFF; CDR3 DNA: TGCAGCGTAACTAGCGGGAGGATCAACAATGAGCAGTTCTTC; D gene: TRBD2; clone size: .; V gene: TRBV29-1; J gene: TRBJ2-1
CDR3 protein: CASSYSRGGYTEAFF; CDR3 DNA: TGTGCCAGCAGTTACTCGAGAGGGGGATACACTGAAGCTTTCTTT; D gene: .; clone size: .; V gene: TRBV6-5; J gene: TRBJ1-1
CDR3 protein: CATSATGTTNEQYF; CDR3 DNA: TGTGCCACCAGTGCAACCGGGACTACTAACGAGCAGTACTTC; D gene: TRBD2; clone size: .; V gene: TRBV24-1; J gene: TRBJ2-7
CDR3 protein: CASSLGAGTYEQYF; CDR3 DNA: TGTGCCAGCAGCTTAGGTGCAGGGACCTACGAGCAGTACTTC; D gene: .; clone size: .; V gene: TRBV11-2; J gene: TRBJ2-7
CDR3 protein: CATRDCQRGEQYF; CDR3 DNA: TGTGCCACCCGGGACTGCCAAAGGGGTGAGCAGTACTTC; D gene: .; clone size: .; V gene: TRBV24-1; J gene: TRBJ2-7
CDR3 protein: CASSSHYEQYF; CDR3 DNA: TGTGCCAGCAGTTCACACTACGAGCAGTACTTC; D gene: .; clone size: .; V gene: TRBV27; J gene: TRBJ2-7
CDR3 protein: CATSDYGLAGVGANEQFF; CDR3 DNA: TGTGCCACCAGTGACTACGGACTAGCGGGAGTGGGGGCCAATGAGCAGTTCTTC; D gene: TRBD2; clone size: .; V gene: TRBV24-1; J gene: TRBJ2-1
CDR3 protein: CASSLSTQASYEQYF; CDR3 DNA: TGCGCCAGCAGCTTGTCGACCCAGGCCTCCTACGAGCAGTACTTC; D gene: .; clone size: .; V gene: TRBV5-1; J gene: TRBJ2-7
CDR3 protein: CASSWQGPNEQFF; CDR3 DNA: TGCGCCAGCAGCTGGCAGGGGCCCAATGAGCAGTTCTTC; D gene: .; clone size: once; V gene: TRBV4-1; J gene: TRBJ2-1
CDR3 protein: CASSQGLANTIYF; CDR3 DNA: TGTGCCAGCAGTCAGGGCTTAGCAAACACCATATATTTT; D gene: .; clone size: .; V gene: TRBV28; J gene: TRBJ1-3
CDR3 protein: CASSPWGGTGDNEQFF; CDR3 DNA: TGCGCCAGCAGCCCCTGGGGGGGGACAGGGGATAATGAGCAGTTCTTC; D gene: TRBD1; clone size: .; V gene: TRBV5-1; J gene: TRBJ2-1
CDR3 protein: CASSQGRGRAGETQYF; CDR3 DNA: TGCGCCAGCAGCCAAGGGCGCGGGAGGGCCGGTGAGACCCAGTACTTC; D gene: TRBD2; clone size: .; V gene: TRBV4-1; J gene: TRBJ2-5
CDR3 protein: CASSIFFTVFRDRAYEQYF; CDR3 DNA: TGTGCCAGTAGTATTTTTTTTACGGTCTTCCGGGACAGGGCCTACGAGCAGTACTTC; D gene: TRBD1; clone size: .; V gene: TRBV19; J gene: TRBJ2-7
CDR3 protein: CASSLGAPGYTF; CDR3 DNA: TGCGCCAGCAGCTTGGGGGCCCCCGGCTACACCTTC; D gene: .; clone size: .; V gene: TRBV5-1; J gene: TRBJ1-2
CDR3 protein: CASSSASGGTGELFF; CDR3 DNA: TGTGCCAGCAGTTCGGCTTCAGGGGGCACCGGGGAGCTGTTTTTT; D gene: TRBD1; clone size: .; V gene: TRBV2; J gene: TRBJ2-2
CDR3 protein: CASSRGENTGELFF; CDR3 DNA: TGTGCCAGCTCACGGGGGGAGAACACCGGGGAGCTGTTTTTT; D gene: .; clone size: .; V gene: TRBV18; J gene: TRBJ2-2
CDR3 protein: CASSLRGMTRGRGETQYF; CDR3 DNA: TGCGCCAGCAGCTTGCGTGGGATGACCAGGGGGCGTGGGGAGACCCAGTACTTC; D gene: TRBD1; clone size: .; V gene: TRBV5-1; J gene: TRBJ2-5
CDR3 protein: CASSSIGLAGGLHNEQFF; CDR3 DNA: TGTGCCAGCAGTTCGATCGGACTAGCGGGAGGATTGCACAATGAGCAGTTCTTC; D gene: TRBD2; clone size: .; V gene: TRBV27; J gene: TRBJ2-1
CDR3 protein: CAWSTGGPANEQFF; CDR3 DNA: TGTGCCTGGAGTACGGGAGGGCCAGCCAATGAGCAGTTCTTC; D gene: TRBD2; clone size: many; V gene: TRBV30; J gene: TRBJ2-1
CDR3 protein: CATSDSREAMFF; CDR3 DNA: TGTGCCACCAGTGATTCGAGGGAGGCTATGTTTTTT; D gene: .; clone size: .; V gene: TRBV24-1; J gene: TRBJ1-4
CDR3 protein: CASSFSGTSSLHEQYF; CDR3 DNA: TGTGCCAGCAGTTTTAGTGGGACTAGCTCCCTCCACGAGCAGTACTTC; D gene: TRBD2; clone size: .; V gene: TRBV27; J gene: TRBJ2-7
CDR3 protein: CASSYSPTGKALYEQYF; CDR3 DNA: TGTGCCAGCAGTTACTCTCCCACAGGGAAGGCCCTCTACGAGCAGTACTTC; D gene: .; clone size: .; V gene: TRBV6-2/TRBV6-3; J gene: TRBJ2-7
CDR3 protein: CASSPGEADTQYF; CDR3 DNA: TGTGCCAGCAGTCCTGGAGAGGCAGATACGCAGTATTTT; D gene: .; clone size: .; V gene: TRBV12-3/TRBV12-4; J gene: TRBJ2-3
CDR3 protein: CASSRPTSGVYTQYF; CDR3 DNA: TGTGCCAGCAGCCGCCCCACTAGCGGGGTTTATACGCAGTATTTT; D gene: TRBD2; clone size: .; V gene: TRBV7-9; J gene: TRBJ2-3
CDR3 protein: CASSRGQGETQYF; CDR3 DNA: TGTGCCAGCAGTAGGGGACAGGGAGAGACCCAGTACTTC; D gene: TRBD1; clone size: .; V gene: TRBV2; J gene: TRBJ2-5
CDR3 protein: CASSEGLAGVQETQYF; CDR3 DNA: TGTGCCAGCAGCGAGGGACTAGCGGGAGTTCAAGAGACCCAGTACTTC; D gene: TRBD2; clone size: .; V gene: TRBV7-9; J gene: TRBJ2-5
CDR3 protein: CASSIPRTSGSEREQYF; CDR3 DNA: TGTGCCAGTAGTATACCCCGTACTAGCGGGAGTGAGAGGGAGCAGTACTTC; D gene: TRBD2; clone size: once; V gene: TRBV19; J gene: TRBJ2-7
CDR3 protein: CASSVGGPYNEQFF; CDR3 DNA: TGTGCCAGCAGTGTAGGGGGACCCTACAATGAGCAGTTCTTC; D gene: .; clone size: .; V gene: TRBV27; J gene: TRBJ2-1
CDR3 protein: CASSQAGTSVRRELFF; CDR3 DNA: TGCGCCAGCAGCCAAGCCGGGACTAGCGTGAGGAGGGAGCTGTTTTTT; D gene: TRBD2; clone size: .; V gene: TRBV4-1; J gene: TRBJ2-2
CDR3 protein: CASRGQGSYEQYF; CDR3 DNA: TGTGCCAGCAGGGGGCAGGGCTCCTACGAGCAGTACTTC; D gene: .; clone size: .; V gene: TRBV2; J gene: TRBJ2-7
CDR3 protein: CASSLEGQNSPLHF; CDR3 DNA: TGCGCCAGCAGCTTGGAGGGACAGAATTCACCCCTCCACTTT; D gene: TRBD1; clone size: once; V gene: TRBV5-1; J gene: TRBJ1-6
CDR3 protein: CASSLLKDSLNTEAFF; CDR3 DNA: TGTGCCAGCAGTTTATTGAAGGACAGTTTGAACACTGAAGCTTTCTTT; D gene: .; clone size: .; V gene: TRBV28; J gene: TRBJ1-1
CDR3 protein: CASSLVGAREETQYF; CDR3 DNA: TGCGCCAGCAGCTTGGTGGGGGCGCGGGAAGAGACCCAGTACTTC; D gene: .; clone size: few; V gene: TRBV5-1; J gene: TRBJ2-5
CDR3 protein: CATSARDRDSNEQFF; CDR3 DNA: TGTGCCACCAGTGCCCGGGACAGGGATTCCAATGAGCAGTTCTTC; D gene: TRBD1; clone size: .; V gene: TRBV24-1; J gene: TRBJ2-1
CDR3 protein: CASSPPGQWLYEQYF; CDR3 DNA: TGTGCCAGCTCACCACCGGGACAGTGGCTCTACGAGCAGTACTTC; D gene: TRBD1; clone size: .; V gene: TRBV18; J gene: TRBJ2-7
CDR3 protein: CASSLKGQGTDTQYF; CDR3 DNA: TGTGCCAGCAGCTTAAAGGGACAGGGCACAGATACGCAGTATTTT; D gene: TRBD1; clone size: .; V gene: TRBV7-9; J gene: TRBJ2-3
CDR3 protein: CASSYRGGDTQYF; CDR3 DNA: TGCGCCAGCAGCTACAGGGGGGGAGATACGCAGTATTTT; D gene: .; clone size: .; V gene: TRBV5-1; J gene: TRBJ2-3
CDR3 protein: CASSHLDRATTDTQYF; CDR3 DNA: TGCGCCAGCAGCCACCTAGACAGGGCTACCACAGATACGCAGTATTTT; D gene: TRBD1; clone size: once; V gene: TRBV4-1; J gene: TRBJ2-3
CDR3 protein: CASSLGFQGQETQYF; CDR3 DNA: TGTGCCAGCAGCTTGGGATTTCAGGGGCAAGAGACCCAGTACTTC; D gene: .; clone size: .; V gene: TRBV5-6; J gene: TRBJ2-5
CDR3 protein: CASSLAGLGGRVPEQFF; CDR3 DNA: TGTGCCAGCAGCTTAGCGGGACTTGGCGGGAGGGTACCTGAGCAGTTCTTC; D gene: TRBD2; clone size: .; V gene: TRBV7-2; J gene: TRBJ2-1